This T cell receptor (beta chain) was sequenced in a study of cytomegalovirus exposure and HLA in healthy donors (dated by TCRdb to about 2017). Describing the broader study: According to a later analysis, one platform produced both the roughly 120 validation repertoires and the roughly 650 repertoires of the first cohort. The aim of the study was to test whether cataloging public T cell receptors could identify signatures of past pathogen exposure. A separate validation cohort of roughly 120 different subjects was used in addition to the roughly 670-subject first cohort. To predict cytomegalovirus infection status, the study brought together high-throughput TCR immunosequencing, statistical association of individual TCRs with disease status, and machine learning.

The CDR3 spans 18 residues, from the cysteine through the phenylalanine. Of all the DNA, just the CDR3 is kept, 54 bases in frame from base 1. The germline V gene provides CDR1 SGHRS and CDR2 YFSETQ. V trim: 3 bases; J trim: 5 bases; unmatched bases: 14. Comment on this clone: Its cognate antigen has yet to be identified. No qualities accompany the bases; no much larger clone lies one base away.

Separate from the roughly 630-subject first cohort, the validation cohort of 90 to 150 subjects was the group to which the donors belonged. Library preparation employed the immunoSEQ multiplex PCR assay. As for the original processing: To diagnose cytomegalovirus status from the catalog of TCR beta chain sequences, a statistical classification framework was built. Held by TCRdb, this immuneACCESS table contains in-frame sequences only and omits some clones. Under half of the omission traces to an unresolved V gene where checked; the cause of the rest is unknown. V and J calls and clone size follow that table, whereas D and trimming were derived from the DNA. The sample profile shows approximately 200,000 clones; more than 75% of them were found once. The top ten hold roughly 7% of the sample. Paper-wide results and their limitations: In vitro tests confirmed that a few of the cytomegalovirus-associated TCR beta chains recognize cytomegalovirus antigens. The classifier was reported to diagnose cytomegalovirus status with high specificity and sensitivity in both the original cohort and the validation cohort. In a later analysis, TCRs clustered in the first cohort were found to also tend to co-occur in the roughly 120 validation repertoires, with over 90% of cluster scores above 0. While some public TCRs were present in many individuals, most TCR sequences turned up only very rarely across donors. A later analysis had no HLA typing for the validation cohort, so co-occurrence there was scored across all 130 or so repertoires. In the study, around 150 TCR beta chains were listed as associated with cytomegalovirus. The authors suggested that the approach could potentially be extended to other disease states and immunological phenotypes.

This receptor chain uses TRBV5-1 and TRBJ2-1; the junction holds 10 bases that match TRBD2. The specimen was PBMCs. This clonotype was sampled from a man aged 18 to 29 in good health and CMV-seropositive. The DNA sequence reads TGCGCCAGCAGCTACTATCTAGCGGGAGTAGCATCCCACAATGAGCAGTTCTTC. Its product reads: CASSYYLAGVASHNEQFF.